This T cell receptor (beta chain) was identified during a study of cytomegalovirus exposure and HLA in healthy donors. Donors consisted of healthy bone marrow donors. Whole-study results and caveats: A few CMV-associated chains proved CMV antigen-specific in vitro. Highly shared sequence variants in one cluster were likely a sequencing artifact.

V lost 3 bases and J lost 0, with 5 bases in between. Germline values: CDR1 GTSNPN, CDR2 SVGIG (reference sequence). CDR3 length: 12 amino acids. PCR amplification relied on 60 Vbeta primers (plus 13 Jbeta primers). TCRdb's copy holds only in-frame clones and misses some; the assay was immunoSEQ multiplex PCR. The sample lists roughly 180,000 clones; around 80% were seen once. As regards this clone: The target antigen is unknown.

The chain links TRBV30 to TRBJ1-2; D not certain. This TCR came from a woman aged 50 to 60 in good health and CMV-seropositive. The sequencing sample was made of PBMCs. CDR3 region: CAWRLPNYGYTF. CDR3 bases: TGTGCCTGGAGACTACCTAACTATGGCTACACCTTC.